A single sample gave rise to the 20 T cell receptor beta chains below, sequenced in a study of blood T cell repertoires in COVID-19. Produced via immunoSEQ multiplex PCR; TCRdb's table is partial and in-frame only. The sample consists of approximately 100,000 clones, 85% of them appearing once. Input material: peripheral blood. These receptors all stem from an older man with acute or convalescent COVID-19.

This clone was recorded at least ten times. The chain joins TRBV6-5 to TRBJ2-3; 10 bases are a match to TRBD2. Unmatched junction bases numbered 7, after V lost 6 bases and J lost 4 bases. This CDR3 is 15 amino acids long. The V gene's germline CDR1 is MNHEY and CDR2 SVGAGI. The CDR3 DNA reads TGTGCCAGCAGGCTAGCGGGAGTGGGCGCAGATACGCAGTATTTT. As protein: CASRLAGVGADTQYF.

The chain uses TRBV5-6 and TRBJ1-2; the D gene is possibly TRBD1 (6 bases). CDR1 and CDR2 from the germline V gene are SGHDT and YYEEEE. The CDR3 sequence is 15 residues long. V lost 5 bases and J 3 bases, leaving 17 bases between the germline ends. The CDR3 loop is CASSSQGRSDYGYTF. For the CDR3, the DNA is TGTGCCAGCAGTTCTCAGGGGCGTTCCGACTATGGCTACACCTTC. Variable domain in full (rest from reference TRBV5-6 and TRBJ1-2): DAGVTQSPTHLIKTRGQQVTLRCSPKSGHDTVSWYQQALGQGPQFIFQYYEEEERQRGNFPDRFSGHQFPNYSSELNVNALLLGDSALYLCASSSQGRSDYGYTFGSGTRLTVV.

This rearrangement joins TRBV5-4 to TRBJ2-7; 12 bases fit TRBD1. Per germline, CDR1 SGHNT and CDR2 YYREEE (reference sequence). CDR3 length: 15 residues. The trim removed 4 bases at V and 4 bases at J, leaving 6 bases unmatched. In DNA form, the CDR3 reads TGTGCCAGCAGCCCATGGGACAGGGGGCCGTACGAGCAGTACTTC. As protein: CASSPWDRGPYEQYF.

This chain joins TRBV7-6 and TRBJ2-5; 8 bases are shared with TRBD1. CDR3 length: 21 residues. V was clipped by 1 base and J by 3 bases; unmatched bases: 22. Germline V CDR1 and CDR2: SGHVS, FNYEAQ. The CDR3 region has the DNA TGTGCCAGCAGCTTAGGGACAGGGACCTTGGGCAGGGCGAGTCTTGAAGAGACCCAGTACTTC. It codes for CASSLGTGTLGRASLEETQYF.

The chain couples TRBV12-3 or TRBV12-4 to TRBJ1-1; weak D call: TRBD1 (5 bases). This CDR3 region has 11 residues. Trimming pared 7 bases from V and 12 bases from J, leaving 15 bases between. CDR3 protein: CASNRGGLTFF. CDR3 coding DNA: TGTGCCAGCAACCGGGGGGGTTTGACTTTCTTT.

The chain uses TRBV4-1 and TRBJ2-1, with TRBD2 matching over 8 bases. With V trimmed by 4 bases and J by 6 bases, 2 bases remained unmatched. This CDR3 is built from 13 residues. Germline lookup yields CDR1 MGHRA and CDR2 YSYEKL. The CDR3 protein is CASSRSGSNEQFF. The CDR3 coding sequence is TGCGCCAGCAGCCGGAGCGGGAGCAATGAGCAGTTCTTC.

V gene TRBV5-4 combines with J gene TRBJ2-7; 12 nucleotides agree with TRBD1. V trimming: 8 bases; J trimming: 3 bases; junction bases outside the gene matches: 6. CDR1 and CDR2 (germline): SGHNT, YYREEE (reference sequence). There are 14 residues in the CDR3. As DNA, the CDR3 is TGTGCCAGACGGGGACAGGGGGCGAGCTACGAGCAGTACTTC. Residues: CARRGQGASYEQYF.

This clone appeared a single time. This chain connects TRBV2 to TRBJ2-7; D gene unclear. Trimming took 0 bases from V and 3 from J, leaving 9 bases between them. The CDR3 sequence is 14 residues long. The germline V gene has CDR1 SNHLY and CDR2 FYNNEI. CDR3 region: CASSEAIGGYEQYF. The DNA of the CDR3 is TGTGCCAGCAGTGAAGCCATAGGCGGCTACGAGCAGTACTTC. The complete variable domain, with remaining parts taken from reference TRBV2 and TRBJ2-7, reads EPEVTQTPSHQVTQMGQEVILRCVPISNHLYFYWYRQILGQKVEFLVSFYNNEISEKSEIFDDQFSVERPDGSNFTLKIRSTKLEDSAMYFCASSEAIGGYEQYFGPGTRLTVT.

The CDR3 sequence is CASSLGPPRPGYNEQFF. The DNA for the CDR3 is TGTGCCAGCAGCTTGGGTCCCCCCCGTCCGGGGTACAATGAGCAGTTCTTC. The chain links TRBV5-4 to TRBJ2-1; D possibly corresponds to TRBD2 (5 bases). Trimming stripped 0 bases from V and 4 bases from J, with 17 bases between. Germline CDR1 reads SGHNT; CDR2 reads YYREEE (reference sequence). This CDR3 contains 17 residues.

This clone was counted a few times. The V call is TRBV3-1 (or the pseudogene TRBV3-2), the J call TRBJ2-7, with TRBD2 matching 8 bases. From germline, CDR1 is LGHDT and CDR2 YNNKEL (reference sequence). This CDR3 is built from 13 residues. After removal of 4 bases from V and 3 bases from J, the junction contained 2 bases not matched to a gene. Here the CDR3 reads CASSPGLVYEQYF. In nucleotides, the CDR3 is TGTGCCAGCAGCCCGGGACTAGTCTACGAGCAGTACTTC.

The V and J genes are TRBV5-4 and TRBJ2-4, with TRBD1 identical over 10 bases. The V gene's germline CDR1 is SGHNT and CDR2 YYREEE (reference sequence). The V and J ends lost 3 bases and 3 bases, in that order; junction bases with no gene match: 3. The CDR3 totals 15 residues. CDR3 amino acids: CASSSDRGHKNIQYF. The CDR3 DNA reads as TGTGCCAGCAGCTCTGACAGGGGGCACAAAAACATTCAGTACTTC.

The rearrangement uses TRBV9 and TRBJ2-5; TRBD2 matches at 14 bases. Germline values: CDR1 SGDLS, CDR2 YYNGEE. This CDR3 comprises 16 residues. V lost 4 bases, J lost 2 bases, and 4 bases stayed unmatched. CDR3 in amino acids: CASSPGLAGGQETQYF. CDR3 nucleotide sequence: TGTGCCAGCAGCCCAGGACTAGCGGGAGGACAAGAGACCCAGTACTTC.

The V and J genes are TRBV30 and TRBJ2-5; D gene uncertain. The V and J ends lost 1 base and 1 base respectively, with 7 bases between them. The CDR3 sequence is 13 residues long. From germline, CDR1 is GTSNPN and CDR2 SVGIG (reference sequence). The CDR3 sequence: CAWSARIQETQYF. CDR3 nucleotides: TGTGCCTGGAGTGCCAGGATCCAAGAGACCCAGTACTTC.

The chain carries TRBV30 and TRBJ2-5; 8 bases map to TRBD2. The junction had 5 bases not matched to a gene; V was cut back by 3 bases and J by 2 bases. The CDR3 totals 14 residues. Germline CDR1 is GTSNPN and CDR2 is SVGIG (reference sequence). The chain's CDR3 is CAWSRGGNQETQYF. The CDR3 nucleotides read TGTGCCTGGAGCCGGGGGGGGAATCAAGAGACCCAGTACTTC.

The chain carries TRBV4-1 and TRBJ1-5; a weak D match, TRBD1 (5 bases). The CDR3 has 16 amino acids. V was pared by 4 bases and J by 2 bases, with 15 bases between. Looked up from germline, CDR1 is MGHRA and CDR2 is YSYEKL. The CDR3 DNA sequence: TGCGCCAGCAGCCTGGACGGGGGTGGGGGCAATCAGCCCCAGCATTTT. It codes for CASSLDGGGGNQPQHF.

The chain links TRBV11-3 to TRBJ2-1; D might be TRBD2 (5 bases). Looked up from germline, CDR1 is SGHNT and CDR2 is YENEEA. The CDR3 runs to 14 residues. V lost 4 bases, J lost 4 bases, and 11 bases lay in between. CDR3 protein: CASSSTRIYNEQFF. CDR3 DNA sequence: TGTGCCAGCAGCTCTACTAGGATATACAATGAGCAGTTCTTC. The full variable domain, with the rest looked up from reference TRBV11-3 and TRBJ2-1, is EAGVVQSPRYKIIEKKQPVAFWCNPISGHNTLYWYLQNLGQGPELLIRYENEEAVDDSQLPKDRFSAERLKGVDSTLKIQPAELGDSAVYLCASSSTRIYNEQFFGPGTRLTVL.

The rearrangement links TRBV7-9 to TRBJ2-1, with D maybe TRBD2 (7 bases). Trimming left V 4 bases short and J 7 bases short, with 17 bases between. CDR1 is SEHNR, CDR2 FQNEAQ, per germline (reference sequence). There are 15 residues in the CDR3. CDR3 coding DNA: TGTGCCAGCAGCTCCCTAGGGGGGGCAGGGAATGAGCAGTTCTTC. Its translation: CASSSLGGAGNEQFF.

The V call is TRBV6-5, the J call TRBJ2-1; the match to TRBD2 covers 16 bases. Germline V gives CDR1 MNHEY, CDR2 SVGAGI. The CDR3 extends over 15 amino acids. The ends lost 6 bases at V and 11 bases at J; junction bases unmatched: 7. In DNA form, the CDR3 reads TGTGCCAGCAGCTCGGGACTAGCGGGAGGGCCGCAGCAGTTCTTC. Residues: CASSSGLAGGPQQFF.

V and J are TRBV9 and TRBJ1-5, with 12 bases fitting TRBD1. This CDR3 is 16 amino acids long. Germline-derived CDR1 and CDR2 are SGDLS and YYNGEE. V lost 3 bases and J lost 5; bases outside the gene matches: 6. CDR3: CASSEGGQGAHQPQHF. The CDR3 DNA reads TGTGCCAGCAGCGAGGGGGGACAGGGGGCACATCAGCCCCAGCATTTT.

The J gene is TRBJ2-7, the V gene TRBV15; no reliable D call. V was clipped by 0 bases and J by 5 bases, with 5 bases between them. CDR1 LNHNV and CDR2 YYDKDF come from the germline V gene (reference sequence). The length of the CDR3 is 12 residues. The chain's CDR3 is CATSREGDEQYF. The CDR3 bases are TGTGCCACCAGCAGAGAGGGCGACGAGCAGTACTTC. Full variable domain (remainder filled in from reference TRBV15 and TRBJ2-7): DAMVIQNPRYQVTQFGKPVTLSCSQTLNHNVMYWYQQKSSQAPKLLFHYYDKDFNNEADTPDNFQSRRPNTSFCFLDIRSPGLGDTAMYLCATSREGDEQYFGPGTRLTVT.